The 26 T cell receptor beta chains listed next were all sequenced from one sample in a study of human T cells and chemical hapten exposure (dated by TCRdb to about 2021). The sample's time point, from its label and the paper: patch test 3, about 24 weeks after DPC sensitization. Per the publication, the treatment or condition label means: therapeutic diphenylcyclopropenone sensitization with weekly scalp DPC. Libraries were made using RACE. The data were produced on a NextSeq 500. The raw public reads went through TCRdb reprocessing: fastp at Q25, MiXCR clone calling, in-frame beta chains kept. Entries that share a CDR3 protein sequence are merged under the most common genes and DNA. The sample contains under 200,000 distinct CDR3 sequences, around a quarter of them found a single time. 2.1% of the sample comes from the top ten. Sequences were derived from whole blood, sampled in connection with sensitization to the hapten diphenylcyclopropenone (DPC). The receptor source for this set is a woman aged 18 to 35 with alopecia areata. Some clones in this sample may be carry-over from other donors' samples.

Only a few counts were recorded for this clonotype. The genes are TRBV20-1 and TRBJ1-2, with D uncertain. Germline-derived CDR1 and CDR2 are DFQATT and SNEGSKA (reference sequence). V was shortened by 3 bases and J by 8 bases, with 13 bases between the two germline ends. The CDR3 has 12 residues. In DNA form, the CDR3 reads TGCAGTGCTAGGGACGGCGTAGGAGGCTACACCTTC. Protein sequence: CSARDGVGGYTF.

This clonotype was seen a handful of times. The J gene is TRBJ2-1, the V gene TRBV7-2; the match to TRBD2 covers 7 bases. The V segment lost 6 bases and the J segment 6 bases; nucleotides outside the gene matches: 14. The CDR3 contains 16 residues. The germline V gene encodes CDR1 SGHTA and CDR2 FQGNSA. The DNA for the CDR3 is TGTGCCAGCAGTCCCAGGACTAGAGTAGGGGTCAATGAGCAGTTCTTC. It encodes CASSPRTRVGVNEQFF.

This clonotype has just a few counts. The chain carries TRBV9 and TRBJ1-1; D remains ambiguous. Trimming left V 4 bases short and J 1 base short, with 17 bases between. Germline V gene data show CDR1 as SGDLS and CDR2 as YYNGEE. This CDR3 has 16 residues. This CDR3 reads CASSPHSPQSNTEAFF. CDR3 sequence (DNA): TGTGCCAGCAGCCCCCATTCCCCTCAATCGAACACTGAAGCTTTCTTT.

In this sample, this clonotype turned up a few times. The V and J genes are TRBV7-2 and TRBJ1-5; TRBD1 matches 7 bases. Germline CDR1 and CDR2: SGHTA and FQGNSA. The CDR3 totals 15 residues. Losses at the gene ends were 3 bases for V and 0 bases for J; bases not matched to a gene: 2. For the CDR3, the DNA is TGTGCCAGCAGCTTGACAGGGACTAGCAATCAGCCCCAGCATTTT. Translating it yields CASSLTGTSNQPQHF.

The genes are TRBV9 and TRBJ2-3; 8 positions match TRBD1. The CDR3 loop spans 14 amino acids. V lost 4 bases, J lost 4 bases, and 5 bases stayed unmatched. CDR1 and CDR2 (germline): SGDLS, YYNGEE. CDR3 coding DNA: TGTGCCAGCAGCACCGACAGGGGTCCAGATACGCAGTATTTT. Translated: CASSTDRGPDTQYF.

The chain has TRBV7-6 and TRBJ1-5; D possibly corresponds to TRBD1 (5 bases). This CDR3 is built from 13 residues. V gave up 4 bases and J gave up 6 bases, with 10 bases separating them. The germline V gene has CDR1 SGHVS and CDR2 FNYEAQ. The CDR3 DNA reads TGTGCCAGCAGCTCGGGGGAGGCTCAGCCCCAGCATTTT. Translated, it gives CASSSGEAQPQHF.

This clonotype was seen a handful of times. The rearrangement links TRBV2 to TRBJ2-2; perhaps TRBD1 as D (6 bases). Trimming took 5 bases from V and 4 from J, leaving 17 bases between them. CDR1 and CDR2 (germline): SNHLY, FYNNEI. The CDR3 length is 16 residues. CDR3 nucleotides: TGTGCCAGCAGTCACAGGGACGAGCTCCGCACCGGGGAGCTGTTTTTT. Translating gives CASSHRDELRTGELFF.

This clonotype has more than one count but fewer than ten. This chain uses TRBV6-2 or TRBV6-3 with TRBJ1-5, with 7 bases that match TRBD1. V dropped 6 bases and J dropped 9; count of bases not matched to a gene: 17. CDR1 and CDR2 from the germline V gene are MNHEY and SVGEGT. This CDR3 has 16 residues. CDR3 protein: CASRPQQTGLRPPQHF. The CDR3 DNA reads as TGTGCCAGCAGACCACAGCAGACAGGGCTGAGGCCGCCCCAGCATTTT.

V gene TRBV3-1 combines with J gene TRBJ2-7, with TRBD1 as a possible D gene (5 bases). The CDR3 is made up of 14 amino acids. From germline, CDR1 is LGHDT and CDR2 YNNKEL (reference sequence). Trimming took 1 base from V and 3 from J, leaving 10 bases between them. The CDR3 DNA reads TGTGCCAGCAGCCAAGTGGCAGGGATCTACGAGCAGTACTTC. It yields the protein CASSQVAGIYEQYF.

The V gene is TRBV4-3, the J gene TRBJ1-2; D not resolved. Trimming shortened V by 1 base and J by 4 bases, and 13 bases separated the two germline ends. The CDR3 extends over 15 amino acids. Germline V gene data show CDR1 as LGHNA and CDR2 as YSLEER. CDR3 DNA sequence: TGCGCCAGCAGCCAAGTTGGGAAACCATTCTATGGCTACACCTTC. It encodes CASSQVGKPFYGYTF.

This chain joins TRBV5-6 and TRBJ2-7, with no clear D. The germline gives CDR1 SGHDT, CDR2 YYEEEE. V was cut by 1 base and J by 2 bases, with 10 bases left in between. The CDR3 is 14 residues long. In DNA form, the CDR3 reads TGTGCCAGCAGCTTGCTGTTTTATCCCTACGAGCAGTACTTC. Translation: CASSLLFYPYEQYF.

The V and J genes are TRBV5-6 and TRBJ2-1; weak D call: TRBD1 (7 bases). CDR3 size: 18 residues. Germline CDR1 reads SGHDT; CDR2 reads YYEEEE. The V and J ends lost 3 bases and 3 bases respectively, with 22 bases between them. CDR3: CASSSQGGRGYVYNEQFF. CDR3 sequence (DNA): TGTGCCAGCAGCTCCCAGGGGGGCAGGGGCTATGTCTACAATGAGCAGTTCTTC.

The V gene is TRBV9, the J gene TRBJ2-3; D not certain. Trimming took off 0 bases at V and 0 bases at J, with 5 bases between the two ends. This CDR3 spans 14 amino acids. Germline CDR1 is SGDLS and CDR2 is YYNGEE. The CDR3 bases are TGTGCCAGCAGCGTAGGGCATAGCACAGATACGCAGTATTTT. It specifies CASSVGHSTDTQYF.

The chain combines TRBV6-5 with TRBJ2-2; D remains unclear. Trimming left V 0 bases short and J 7 bases short, with 12 bases between. This CDR3 is built from 15 residues. CDR1 MNHEY and CDR2 SVGAGI come from the germline V gene. The CDR3 region is CASSYSNLGNGELFF. The CDR3 nucleotides read TGTGCCAGCAGTTACTCGAACTTGGGAAACGGGGAGCTGTTTTTT.

This clonotype was counted only a few times. J is TRBJ1-2 and V is TRBV29-1; the D gene is possibly TRBD1 (6 bases). The germline V and J ends were trimmed by 7 bases and 1 base, with 13 bases remaining between them. The CDR3 is made up of 13 amino acids. Germline V gene sequence: CDR1 SQVTM, CDR2 ANQGSEA. In nucleotides, the CDR3 is TGCAGCGCCGCTGGGGACAATAACTATGGCTACACCTTC. Encoded protein: CSAAGDNNYGYTF.

The rearrangement joins TRBV6-7 to TRBJ1-1, with TRBD1 as a possible D gene (5 bases). TRBV6-7 belongs to the ORF category, with a function that is uncertain. The CDR3 length is 15 residues. Between the trimmed V and J ends, which lost 0 bases and 0 bases, there was a span of 8 bases. The DNA for the CDR3 is TGTGCCAGCAGTTACTCGAGACAGCTGAACACTGAAGCTTTCTTT. Amino acid sequence: CASSYSRQLNTEAFF.

The CDR3 bases are TGTGCCAGCAGCCTTTCCGTCGGGGGAAATACGCAGTATTTT. This encodes CASSLSVGGNTQYF. The chain combines TRBV28 with TRBJ2-3; maybe TRBD2 (6 bases). The V gene lost 6 bases and the J gene lost 7 bases, with 17 bases spanning the gap. The length of the CDR3 is 14 residues. Germline loops: CDR1 MDHEN, CDR2 SYDVKM.

This clonotype was observed a few times. For the CDR3, the DNA is TGTGCCAGCAGCTTAGTACCGGGACACGTAGCGGATACGCAGTATTTT. This sequence encodes CASSLVPGHVADTQYF. The genes are TRBV7-2 and TRBJ2-3; the D gene is possibly TRBD1 (6 bases). CDR3 length: 16 amino acids. V lost 1 base to trimming and J lost 6 bases, with 17 bases between them. Germline CDR1 SGHTA, CDR2 FQGNSA.

This chain uses TRBV15 with TRBJ2-4; D is uncertain. The CDR3 spans 15 residues. Trimming left V 4 bases short and J 3 bases short, with 13 bases between. Germline CDR1 is LNHNV and CDR2 is YYDKDF (reference sequence). Here the CDR3 reads CATSTPRYDKNIQYF. The CDR3 nucleotides are TGTGCCACCAGCACCCCCAGGTATGACAAAAACATTCAGTACTTC. The entire variable domain, with the rest obtained from reference TRBV15 and TRBJ2-4, is as follows: DAMVIQNPRYQVTQFGKPVTLSCSQTLNHNVMYWYQQKSSQAPKLLFHYYDKDFNNEADTPDNFQSRRPNTSFCFLDIRSPGLGDTAMYLCATSTPRYDKNIQYFGAGTRLSVL.

The chain carries TRBV29-1 and TRBJ1-1, with unresolved D. The CDR3 runs 10 residues. The germline gives CDR1 SQVTM, CDR2 ANQGSEA. Trimming removed 7 bases from V and 4 bases from J, with 7 bases in between. In DNA, the CDR3 is TGCAGCGGCTCGGGCACTGAAGCTTTCTTT. It specifies CSGSGTEAFF.

CDR3 loop: CASSLVQGEPYGYTF. The CDR3 bases are TGTGCCAGCAGCTTAGTCCAGGGGGAGCCCTATGGCTACACCTTC. This chain links TRBV7-2 with TRBJ1-2; TRBD1 aligns across 7 bases. Germline V lookup: CDR1 SGHTA, CDR2 FQGNSA. The CDR3 spans 15 residues. V was clipped by 1 base and J by 4 bases; unmatched bases: 6.

The chain links TRBV5-1 to TRBJ1-1, with D possibly matching TRBD1 (5 bases). The CDR3 is made up of 14 amino acids. CDR1 and CDR2 (germline): SGHRS, YFSETQ. Trimming left V 5 bases short and J 4 bases short, with 15 bases between. The CDR3 sequence: CASSGPGRGTEAFF. The CDR3 nucleotides are TGCGCCAGCAGTGGTCCAGGGAGAGGCACTGAAGCTTTCTTT.

The chain uses TRBV5-4 and TRBJ1-1; unclear D gene. Germline V gene lookup returns CDR1 SGHNT and CDR2 YYREEE (reference sequence). The V end was cut by 2 bases, the J end by 4 bases, with 12 bases between. There are 14 residues in the CDR3. CDR3 sequence reads: CASSLAGKITEAFF. Here the CDR3 DNA reads TGTGCCAGCAGCTTAGCCGGGAAGATCACTGAAGCTTTCTTT.

This clonotype was seen a single time. This chain uses TRBV7-2 with TRBJ2-3; D call uncertain. The CDR3 spans 15 residues. Germline CDR1 is SGHTA and CDR2 is FQGNSA. The V and J ends lost 0 bases and 2 bases respectively, with 9 bases between them. CDR3 sequence reads: CASSLAPFDTDTQYF. As DNA, the CDR3 is TGTGCCAGCAGCTTAGCGCCATTCGACACAGATACGCAGTATTTT.

The table lists this clonotype with a few counts. This chain's CDR3 is CASSSKFAETQYF. In nucleotides, the CDR3 is TGTGCCAGCAGCTCCAAGTTTGCGGAGACCCAGTACTTC. The V gene is TRBV7-7, the J gene TRBJ2-5, with unresolved D. The CDR3 totals 13 residues. Germline V lookup: CDR1 SSHAT, CDR2 FNYEAQ (reference sequence). Trimming shortened V by 4 bases and J by 5 bases, and 11 bases separated the two germline ends. Using reference TRBV7-7 and TRBJ2-5 for the parts outside the CDR3, the full variable domain is GAGVSQSPRYKVTKRGQDVTLRCDPISSHATLYWYQQALGQGPEFLTYFNYEAQPDKSGLPSDRFSAERPEGSISTLTIQRTEQRDSAMYRCASSSKFAETQYFGPGTRLLVL.

This chain uses TRBV4-1 with TRBJ2-7, with D hard to call. This CDR3 is built from 17 residues. With 0 bases removed from V and 0 bases from J, the gap between germline ends came to 15 bases. Germline assignment: CDR1 MGHRA and CDR2 YSYEKL. The DNA for the CDR3 is TGCGCCAGCAGCCAAGATACAACCGGATACCGCTCCTACGAGCAGTACTTC. It specifies CASSQDTTGYRSYEQYF.